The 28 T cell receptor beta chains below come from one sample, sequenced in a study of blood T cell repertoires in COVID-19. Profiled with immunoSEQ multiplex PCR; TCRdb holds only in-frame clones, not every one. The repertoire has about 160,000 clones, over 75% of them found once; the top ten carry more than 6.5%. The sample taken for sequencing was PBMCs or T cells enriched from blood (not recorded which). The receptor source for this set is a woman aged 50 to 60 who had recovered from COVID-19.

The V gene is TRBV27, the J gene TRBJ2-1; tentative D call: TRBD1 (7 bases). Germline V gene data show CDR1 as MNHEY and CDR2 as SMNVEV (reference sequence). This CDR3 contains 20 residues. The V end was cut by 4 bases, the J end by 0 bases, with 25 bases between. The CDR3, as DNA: TGTGCCAGCAGTTCCCACCAGGGGGGCTTAATGCGGTACTCCTACAATGAGCAGTTCTTC. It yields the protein CASSSHQGGLMRYSYNEQFF.

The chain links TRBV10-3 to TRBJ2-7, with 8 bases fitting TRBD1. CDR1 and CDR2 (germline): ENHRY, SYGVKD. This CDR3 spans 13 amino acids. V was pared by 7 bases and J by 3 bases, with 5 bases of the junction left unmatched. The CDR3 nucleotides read TGTGCCATCAACCCGGGACAGGACTACGAGCAGTACTTC. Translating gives CAINPGQDYEQYF.

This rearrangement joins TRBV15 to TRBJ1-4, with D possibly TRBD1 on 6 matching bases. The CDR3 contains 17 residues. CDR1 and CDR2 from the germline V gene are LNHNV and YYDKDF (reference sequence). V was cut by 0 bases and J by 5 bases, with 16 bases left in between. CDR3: CATSRDLSGQVNEKLFF. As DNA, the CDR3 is TGTGCCACCAGCAGAGATCTTTCGGGACAAGTAAATGAAAAACTGTTTTTT.

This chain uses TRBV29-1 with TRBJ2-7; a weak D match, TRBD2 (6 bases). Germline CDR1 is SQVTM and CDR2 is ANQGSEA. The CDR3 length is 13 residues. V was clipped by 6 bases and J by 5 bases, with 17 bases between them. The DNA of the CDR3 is TGCAGCGTCTCAGTTGGGTGGACTAACGAGCAGTACTTC. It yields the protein CSVSVGWTNEQYF.

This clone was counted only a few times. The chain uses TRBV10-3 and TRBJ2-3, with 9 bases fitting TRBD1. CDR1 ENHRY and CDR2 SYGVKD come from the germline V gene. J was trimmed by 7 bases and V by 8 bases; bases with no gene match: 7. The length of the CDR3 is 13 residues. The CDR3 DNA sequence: TGTGCCATCGAAGGGACAGGGCCGAATACGCAGTATTTT. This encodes CAIEGTGPNTQYF.

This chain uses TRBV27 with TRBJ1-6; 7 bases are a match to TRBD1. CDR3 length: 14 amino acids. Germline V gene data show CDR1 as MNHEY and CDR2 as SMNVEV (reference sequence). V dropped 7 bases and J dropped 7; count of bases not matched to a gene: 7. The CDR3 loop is CASTRTGDNSPLHF. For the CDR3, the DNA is TGTGCCAGCACTCGAACAGGGGACAATTCACCCCTCCACTTT.

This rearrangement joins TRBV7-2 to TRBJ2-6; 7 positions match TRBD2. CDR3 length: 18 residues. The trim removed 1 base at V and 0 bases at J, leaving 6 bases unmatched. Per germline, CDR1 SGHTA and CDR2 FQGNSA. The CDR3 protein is CASSLVRGLFSGANVLTF. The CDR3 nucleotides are TGTGCCAGCAGCTTAGTGCGGGGGTTGTTCTCTGGGGCCAACGTCCTGACTTTC.

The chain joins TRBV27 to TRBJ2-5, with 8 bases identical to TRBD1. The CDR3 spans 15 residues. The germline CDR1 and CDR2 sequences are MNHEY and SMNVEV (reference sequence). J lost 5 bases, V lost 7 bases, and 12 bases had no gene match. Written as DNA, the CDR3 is TGTGCCAGCAAACCCGAGGACAGGGTTTCGGAGACCCAGTACTTC. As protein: CASKPEDRVSETQYF.

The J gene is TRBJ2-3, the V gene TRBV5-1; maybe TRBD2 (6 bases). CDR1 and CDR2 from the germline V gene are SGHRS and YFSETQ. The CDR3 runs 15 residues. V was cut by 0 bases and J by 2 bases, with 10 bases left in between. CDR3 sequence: CASSLDGGNTDTQYF. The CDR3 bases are TGCGCCAGCAGCTTGGATGGGGGGAACACAGATACGCAGTATTTT.

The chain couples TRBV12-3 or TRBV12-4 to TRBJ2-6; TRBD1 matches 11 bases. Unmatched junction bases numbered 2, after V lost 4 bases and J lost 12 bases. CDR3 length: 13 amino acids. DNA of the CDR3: TGTGCCAGCAGTTCGGGGACAGGGGGCGTCCTGACTTTC. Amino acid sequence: CASSSGTGGVLTF.

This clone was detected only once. As DNA, the CDR3 is TGTGCCAGCAGTTTACCGGGTTACAAGGTCTACGAGCAGTACTTC. Protein: CASSLPGYKVYEQYF. This chain uses TRBV27 with TRBJ2-7; D is ambiguous. The CDR3 covers 15 residues. Looked up from germline, CDR1 is MNHEY and CDR2 is SMNVEV (reference sequence). V lost 2 bases and J lost 3, with 14 bases in between.

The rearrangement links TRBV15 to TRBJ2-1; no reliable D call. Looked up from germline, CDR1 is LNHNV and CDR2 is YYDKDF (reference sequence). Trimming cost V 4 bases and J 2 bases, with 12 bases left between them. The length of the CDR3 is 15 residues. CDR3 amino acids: CATSIFGSTYNEQFF. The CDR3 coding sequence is TGTGCCACCAGCATATTCGGTTCCACCTACAATGAGCAGTTCTTC.

CDR3 region: CASSRFSSGGIYNEQFF. The CDR3 bases are TGTGCCAGCAGTCGATTCTCTAGCGGGGGGATATACAATGAGCAGTTCTTC. The chain couples TRBV6-4 to TRBJ2-1; 11 bases match TRBD2. Germline CDR1 MRHNA, CDR2 SNTAGT. Trimming at V came to 5 bases and at J to 4 bases, leaving 10 bases not matched to a gene. CDR3 size: 17 residues.

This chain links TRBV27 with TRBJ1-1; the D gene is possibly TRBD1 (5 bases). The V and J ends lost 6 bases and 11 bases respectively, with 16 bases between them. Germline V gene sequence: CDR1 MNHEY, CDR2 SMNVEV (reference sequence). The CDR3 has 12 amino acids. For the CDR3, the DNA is TGTGCCAGCAGCACAGGTTTCGGTGGGGCTTTCTTT. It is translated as CASSTGFGGAFF.

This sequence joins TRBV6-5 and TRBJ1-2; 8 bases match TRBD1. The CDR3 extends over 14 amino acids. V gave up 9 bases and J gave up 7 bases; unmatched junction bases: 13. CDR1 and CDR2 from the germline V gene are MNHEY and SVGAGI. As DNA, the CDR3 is TGTGCCAGTATGATTGACAGGGGCTTCAGTGGCTACACCTTC. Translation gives CASMIDRGFSGYTF.

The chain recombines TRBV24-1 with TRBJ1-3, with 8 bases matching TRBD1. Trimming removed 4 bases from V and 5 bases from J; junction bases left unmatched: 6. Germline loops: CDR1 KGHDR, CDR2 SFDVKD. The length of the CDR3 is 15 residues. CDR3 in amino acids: CATSDPTGGRNTIYF. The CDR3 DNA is TGTGCCACCAGTGACCCCACAGGGGGAAGAAACACCATATATTTT.

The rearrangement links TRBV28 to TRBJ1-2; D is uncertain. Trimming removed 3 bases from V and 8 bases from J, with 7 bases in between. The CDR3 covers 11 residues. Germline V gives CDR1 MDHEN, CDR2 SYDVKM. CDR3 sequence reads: CASSFGGGYTF. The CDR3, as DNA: TGTGCCAGCAGTTTCGGAGGCGGCTACACCTTC.

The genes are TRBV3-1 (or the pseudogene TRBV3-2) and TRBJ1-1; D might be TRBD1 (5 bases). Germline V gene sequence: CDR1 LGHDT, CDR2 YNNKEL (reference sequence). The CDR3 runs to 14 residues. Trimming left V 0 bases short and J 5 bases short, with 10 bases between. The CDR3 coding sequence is TGTGCCAGCAGCCAAGATTTAGGGGCGACTGAAGCTTTCTTT. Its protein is CASSQDLGATEAFF.

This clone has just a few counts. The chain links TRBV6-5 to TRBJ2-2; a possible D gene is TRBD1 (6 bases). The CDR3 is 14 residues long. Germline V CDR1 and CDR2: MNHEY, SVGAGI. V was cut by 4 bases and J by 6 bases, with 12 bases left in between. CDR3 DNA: TGTGCCAGCAGTTCGACGCAGGGGTCCGGGGAGCTGTTTTTT. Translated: CASSSTQGSGELFF.

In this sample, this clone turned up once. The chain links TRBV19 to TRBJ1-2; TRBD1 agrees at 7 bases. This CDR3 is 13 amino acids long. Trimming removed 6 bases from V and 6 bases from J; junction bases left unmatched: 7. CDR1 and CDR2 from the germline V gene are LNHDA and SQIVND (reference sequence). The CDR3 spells CASSPPTGNGYTF. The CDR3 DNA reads TGTGCCAGTAGCCCTCCGACAGGGAATGGCTACACCTTC.

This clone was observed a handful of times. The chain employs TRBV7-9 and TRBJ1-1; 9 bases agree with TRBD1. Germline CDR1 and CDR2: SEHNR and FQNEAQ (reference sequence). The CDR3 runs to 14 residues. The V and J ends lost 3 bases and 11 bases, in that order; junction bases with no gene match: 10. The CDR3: CASSFRTGADAAFF. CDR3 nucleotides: TGTGCCAGCAGCTTCCGGACAGGGGCAGATGCGGCTTTCTTT.

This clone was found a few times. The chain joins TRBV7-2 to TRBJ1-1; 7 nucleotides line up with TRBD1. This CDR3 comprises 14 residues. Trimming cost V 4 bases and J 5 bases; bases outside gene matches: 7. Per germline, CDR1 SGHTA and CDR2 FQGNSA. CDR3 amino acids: CASSSQGLATEAFF. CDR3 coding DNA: TGTGCCAGCAGCTCACAGGGGTTAGCGACTGAAGCTTTCTTT.

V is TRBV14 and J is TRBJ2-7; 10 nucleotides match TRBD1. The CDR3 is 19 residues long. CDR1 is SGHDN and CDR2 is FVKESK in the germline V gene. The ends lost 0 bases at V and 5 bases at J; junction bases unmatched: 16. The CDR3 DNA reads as TGTGCCAGCAGCCAAGATTGGACGAGAGGGGGACAGGGGTTTCACGAGCAGTACTTC. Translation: CASSQDWTRGGQGFHEQYF.

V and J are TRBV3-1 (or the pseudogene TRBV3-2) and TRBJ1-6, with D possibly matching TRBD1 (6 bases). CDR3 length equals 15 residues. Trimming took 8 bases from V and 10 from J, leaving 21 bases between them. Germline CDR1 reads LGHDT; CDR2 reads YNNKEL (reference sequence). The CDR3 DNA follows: TGTGCCAGCTCCCCAGGCGGGGGGCAAGGATCACCCCTCCACTTT. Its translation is CASSPGGGQGSPLHF.

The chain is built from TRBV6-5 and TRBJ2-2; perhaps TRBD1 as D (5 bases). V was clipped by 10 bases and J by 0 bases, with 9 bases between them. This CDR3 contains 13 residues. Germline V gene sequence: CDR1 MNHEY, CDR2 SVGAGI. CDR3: CATEGANTGELFF. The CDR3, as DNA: TGTGCCACCGAAGGGGCGAACACCGGGGAGCTGTTTTTT.

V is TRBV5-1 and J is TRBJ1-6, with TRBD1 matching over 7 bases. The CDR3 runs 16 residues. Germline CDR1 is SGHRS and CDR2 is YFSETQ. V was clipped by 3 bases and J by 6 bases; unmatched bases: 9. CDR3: CASSYGQAAGNSPLHF. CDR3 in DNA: TGCGCCAGCAGCTACGGACAGGCGGCGGGTAATTCACCCCTCCACTTT.

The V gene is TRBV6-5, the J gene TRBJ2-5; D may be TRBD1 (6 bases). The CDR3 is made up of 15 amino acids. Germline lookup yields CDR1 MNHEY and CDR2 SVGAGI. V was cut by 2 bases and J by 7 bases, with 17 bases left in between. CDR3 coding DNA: TGTGCCAGCAGTTACATGGCAGGGGAGACTGGGACCCAGTACTTC. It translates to CASSYMAGETGTQYF.

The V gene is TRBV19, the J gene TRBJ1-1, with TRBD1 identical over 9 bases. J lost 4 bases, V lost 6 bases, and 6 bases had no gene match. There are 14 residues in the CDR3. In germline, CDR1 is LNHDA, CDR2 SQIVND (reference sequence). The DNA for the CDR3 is TGTGCCAGTAGCTTGACAGGGGGTATCACTGAAGCTTTCTTT. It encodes CASSLTGGITEAFF. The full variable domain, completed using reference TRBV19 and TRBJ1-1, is DGGITQSPKYLFRKEGQNVTLSCEQNLNHDAMYWYRQDPGQGLRLIYYSQIVNDFQKGDIAEGYSVSREKKESFPLTVTSAQKNPTAFYLCASSLTGGITEAFFGQGTRLTVV.